This TCR beta chain came from a study of CD8 T cells in Susac syndrome. TCR beta from blood CD8+ and CD4+ T cells was sequenced. The multiple sclerosis control group was made up of treatment-naive patients with stable or active relapsing-remitting disease. TEMRA cells were FACS-enriched and CD8+ and CD4+ T cells negatively isolated. The CDR3 has 13 residues. Trimming cost V 1 base and J 4 bases, with 5 bases left between them. Germline assignment: CDR1 KGHDR and CDR2 SFDVKD. With random hexamers, 0.5 to 1 ug RNA was reverse transcribed. Amplification of TCR beta CDR3 by immunoSEQ multiplex PCR spanned 54 Vbeta and 13 Jbeta. TCRdb analysed the immunoSEQ multiplex PCR reads with MiXCR anew, one entry per CDR3 protein. The table has approximately 170,000 distinct CDR3 sequences, roughly 95% seen once.

The origin of this receptor is a human donor with multiple sclerosis. The chain links TRBV24-1 to TRBJ2-3; no definite D call. Sequenced input: CD4+ T cells from PBMCs. CDR3 bases: TGTGCCACCAGTGATTTTAAATCAGATACGCAGTATTTT. It yields the protein CATSDFKSDTQYF.